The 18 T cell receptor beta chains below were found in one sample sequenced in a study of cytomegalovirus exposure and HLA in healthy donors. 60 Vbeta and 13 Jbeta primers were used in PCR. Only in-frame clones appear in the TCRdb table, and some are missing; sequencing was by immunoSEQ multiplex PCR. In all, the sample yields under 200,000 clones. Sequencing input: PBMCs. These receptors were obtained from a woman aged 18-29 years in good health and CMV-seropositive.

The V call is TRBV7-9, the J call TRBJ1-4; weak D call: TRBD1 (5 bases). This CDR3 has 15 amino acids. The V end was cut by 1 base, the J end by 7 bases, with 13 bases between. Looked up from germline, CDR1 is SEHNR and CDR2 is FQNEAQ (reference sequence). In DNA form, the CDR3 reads TGTGCCAGCAGCTTAGATGCAGGGATTGGTGAAAAACTGTTTTTT. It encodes CASSLDAGIGEKLFF.

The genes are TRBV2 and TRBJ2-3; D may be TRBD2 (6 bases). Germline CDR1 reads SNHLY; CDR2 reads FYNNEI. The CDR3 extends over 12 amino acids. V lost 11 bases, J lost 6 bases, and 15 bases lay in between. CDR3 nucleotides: TGTGCCGGAGGGTTAAGGTTGGATACGCAGTATTTT. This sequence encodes CAGGLRLDTQYF.

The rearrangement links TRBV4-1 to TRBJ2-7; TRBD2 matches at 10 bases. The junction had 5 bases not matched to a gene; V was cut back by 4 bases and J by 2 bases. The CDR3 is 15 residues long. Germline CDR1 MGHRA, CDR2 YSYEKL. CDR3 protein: CASSPRLAGTYEQYF. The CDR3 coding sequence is TGCGCCAGCAGCCCAAGACTAGCGGGCACCTACGAGCAGTACTTC.

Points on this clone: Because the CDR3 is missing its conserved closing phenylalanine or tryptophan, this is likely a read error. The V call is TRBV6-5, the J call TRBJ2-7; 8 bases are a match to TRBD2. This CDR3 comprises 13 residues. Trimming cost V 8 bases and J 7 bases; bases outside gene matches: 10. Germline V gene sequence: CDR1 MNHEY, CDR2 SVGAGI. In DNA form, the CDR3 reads TGTGCCAGCGGAGTGGCGGGGGGTACAGAGCAGTACCTC. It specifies CASGVAGGTEQYL.

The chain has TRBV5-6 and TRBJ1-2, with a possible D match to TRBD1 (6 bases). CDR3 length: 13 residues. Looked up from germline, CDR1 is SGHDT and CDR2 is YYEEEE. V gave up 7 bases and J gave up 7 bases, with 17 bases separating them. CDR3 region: CASQRGIAVGYTF. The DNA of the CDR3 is TGTGCCAGCCAGAGGGGGATAGCCGTTGGCTACACCTTC.

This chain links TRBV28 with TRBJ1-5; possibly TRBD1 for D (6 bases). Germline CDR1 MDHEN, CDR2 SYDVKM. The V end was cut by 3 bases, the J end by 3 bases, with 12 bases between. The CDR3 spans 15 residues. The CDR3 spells CASSLVDRYNQPQHF. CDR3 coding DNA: TGTGCCAGCAGTTTGGTAGACAGGTACAATCAGCCCCAGCATTTT.

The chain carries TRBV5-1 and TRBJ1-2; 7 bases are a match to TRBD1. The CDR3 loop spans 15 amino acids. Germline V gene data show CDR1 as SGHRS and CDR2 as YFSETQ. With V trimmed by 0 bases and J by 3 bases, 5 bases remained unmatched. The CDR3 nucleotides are TGCGCCAGCAGCTTGGTGCCAGGGGGAGACTATGGCTACACCTTC. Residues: CASSLVPGGDYGYTF.

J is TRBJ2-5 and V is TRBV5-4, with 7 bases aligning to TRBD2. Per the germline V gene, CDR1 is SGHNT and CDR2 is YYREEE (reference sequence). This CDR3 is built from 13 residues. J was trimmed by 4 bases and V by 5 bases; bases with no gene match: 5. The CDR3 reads CASRTAGVETQYF. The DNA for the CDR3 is TGTGCCAGCAGGACGGCGGGAGTAGAGACCCAGTACTTC.

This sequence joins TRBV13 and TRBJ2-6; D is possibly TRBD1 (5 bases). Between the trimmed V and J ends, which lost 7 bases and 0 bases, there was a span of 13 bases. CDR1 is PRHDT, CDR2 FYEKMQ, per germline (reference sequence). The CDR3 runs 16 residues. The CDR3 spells CASTLNRRSGANVLTF. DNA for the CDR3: TGTGCCAGCACCCTTAACAGGCGCTCTGGGGCCAACGTCCTGACTTTC.

The CDR3 coding sequence is TGTGCCAGCAGCTTAGACAGGGCTTATAATGAAAAACTGTTTTTT. Translation gives CASSLDRAYNEKLFF. The chain combines TRBV7-2 with TRBJ1-4, with D perhaps TRBD1 (6 bases). Germline V gives CDR1 SGHTA, CDR2 FQGNSA. Between the trimmed V and J ends, which lost 1 base and 4 bases, there was a span of 10 bases. The CDR3 totals 15 residues.

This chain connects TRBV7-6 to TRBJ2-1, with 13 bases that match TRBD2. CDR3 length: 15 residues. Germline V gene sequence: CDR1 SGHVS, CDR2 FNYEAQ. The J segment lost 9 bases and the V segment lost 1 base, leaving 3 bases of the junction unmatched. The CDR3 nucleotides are TGTGCCAGCAGCTTAGGGACTAGCGGGAGTAGTGAGCAGTTCTTC. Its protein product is CASSLGTSGSSEQFF.

The CDR3 DNA reads TGCGCCAGCAGCCAAGATTCGGGGGTTACGGTAGCGGGTACCTACGAGCAGTACTTC. Its translation is CASSQDSGVTVAGTYEQYF. The genes are TRBV4-1 and TRBJ2-7, with 7 bases fitting TRBD2. In germline, CDR1 is MGHRA, CDR2 YSYEKL. The V and J ends lost 0 bases and 2 bases, in that order; junction bases with no gene match: 16. The CDR3 spans 19 residues.

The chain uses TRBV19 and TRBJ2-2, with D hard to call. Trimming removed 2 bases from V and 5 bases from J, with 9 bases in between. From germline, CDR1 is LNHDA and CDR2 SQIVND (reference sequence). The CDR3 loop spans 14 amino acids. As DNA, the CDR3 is TGTGCCAGTAGTATATTCCCAGGAACCGGGGAGCTGTTTTTT. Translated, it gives CASSIFPGTGELFF.

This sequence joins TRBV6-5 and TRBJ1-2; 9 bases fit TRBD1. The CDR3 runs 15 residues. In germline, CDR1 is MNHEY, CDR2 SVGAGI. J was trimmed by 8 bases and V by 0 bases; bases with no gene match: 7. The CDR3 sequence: CASSYSWGQGEGYTF. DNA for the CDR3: TGTGCCAGCAGTTACTCTTGGGGACAGGGAGAGGGCTACACCTTC.

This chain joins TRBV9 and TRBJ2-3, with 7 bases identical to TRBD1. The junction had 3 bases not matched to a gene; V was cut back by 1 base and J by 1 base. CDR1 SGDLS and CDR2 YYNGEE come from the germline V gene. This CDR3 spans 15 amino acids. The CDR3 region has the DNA TGTGCCAGCAGCGTACTAGGGGGCGGCACAGATACGCAGTATTTT. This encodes CASSVLGGGTDTQYF.

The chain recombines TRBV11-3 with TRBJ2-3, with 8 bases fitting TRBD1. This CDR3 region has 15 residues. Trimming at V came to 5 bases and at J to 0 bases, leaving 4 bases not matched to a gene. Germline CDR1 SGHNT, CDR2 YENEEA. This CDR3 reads CASSPGQVSTDTQYF. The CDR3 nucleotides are TGTGCCAGCAGCCCGGGACAGGTCAGCACAGATACGCAGTATTTT.

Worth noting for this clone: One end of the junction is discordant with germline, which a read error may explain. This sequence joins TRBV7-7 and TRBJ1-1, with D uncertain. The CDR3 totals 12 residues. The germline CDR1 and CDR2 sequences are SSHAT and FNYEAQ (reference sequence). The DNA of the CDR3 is TGTGCTAGCAGCCCGACAAGTGCCGAAGCTTTCTTT. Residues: CASSPTSAEAFF.

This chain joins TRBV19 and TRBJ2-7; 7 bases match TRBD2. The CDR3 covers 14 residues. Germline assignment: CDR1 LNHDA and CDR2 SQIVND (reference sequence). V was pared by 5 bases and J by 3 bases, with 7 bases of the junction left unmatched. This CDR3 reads CASSPALASYEQYF. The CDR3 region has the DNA TGTGCCAGTAGTCCAGCACTAGCGAGCTACGAGCAGTACTTC. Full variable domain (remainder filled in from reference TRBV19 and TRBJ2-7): DGGITQSPKYLFRKEGQNVTLSCEQNLNHDAMYWYRQDPGQGLRLIYYSQIVNDFQKGDIAEGYSVSREKKESFPLTVTSAQKNPTAFYLCASSPALASYEQYFGPGTRLTVT.